This TCR beta chain originates from a study of graft-versus-host responses after intestinal transplantation. TCRdb's table, derived via immunoSEQ multiplex PCR, lists solely in-frame clones and lacks some. The sample contains roughly 99,000 clones, 86% of which appear only once. V lost 5 bases to trimming and J lost 5 bases, with 10 bases between them. The V gene's germline CDR1 is KGHSH and CDR2 LQKENI. The CDR3 is made up of 12 amino acids. Sequencing was performed on PBMCs, taken 255 days after intestinal transplant. The rearrangement links TRBV18 to TRBJ2-7, with a tentative D call TRBD1 (5 bases). This TCR came from a human patient who received an intestinal transplant, so some T cells may come from the graft donor. This CDR3 is CASSALGDEQYF. The CDR3 coding sequence is TGTGCCAGCTCAGCCCTAGGGGACGAGCAGTACTTC.